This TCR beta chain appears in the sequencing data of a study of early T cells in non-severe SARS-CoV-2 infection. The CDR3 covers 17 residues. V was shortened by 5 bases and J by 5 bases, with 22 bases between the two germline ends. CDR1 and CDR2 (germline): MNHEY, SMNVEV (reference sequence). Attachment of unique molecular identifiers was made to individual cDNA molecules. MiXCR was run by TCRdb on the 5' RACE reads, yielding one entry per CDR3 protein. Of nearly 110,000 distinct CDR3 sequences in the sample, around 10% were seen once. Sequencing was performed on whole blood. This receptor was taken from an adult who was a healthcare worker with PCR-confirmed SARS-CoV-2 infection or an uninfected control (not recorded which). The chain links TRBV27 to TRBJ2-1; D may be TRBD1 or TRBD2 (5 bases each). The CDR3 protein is CASSHIPTRGPNNEQFF. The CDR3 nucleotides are TGTGCCAGCAGTCATATTCCCACCCGGGGACCTAACAATGAGCAGTTCTTC.